This passage covers 27 T cell receptor beta chains from one sample sequenced in a study of CD8+CD57+ T cells in acquired aplastic anemia. The template for TCR beta VDJ and CDR3 sequence profiling was genomic DNA. Each CDR3 protein gets one entry after TCRdb re-called the reads with MiXCR. The table includes some 410,000 distinct CDR3 sequences, about two thirds detected once. Sample: sorted CD4+, CD8+, or CD8+CD57+ T cells (not recorded which) from PBMCs. Receptor source: a human donor in good health, serving as a control.

Concerning this clonotype itself: Its ends do not fully match the called genes, so a read error is possible. The chain has TRBV15 and TRBJ2-1; a possible D gene is TRBD1 (5 bases). CDR1 LNHNV and CDR2 YYDKDF come from the germline V gene (reference sequence). The CDR3 covers 14 residues. CDR3: CASSLEQVDDEQFF. DNA for the CDR3: TGTGCCAGCAGCTTAGAACAGGTCGACGATGAGCAGTTCTTC. Full variable domain (outside the CDR3, taken from reference TRBV15 and TRBJ2-1): DAMVIQNPRYQVTQFGKPVTLSCSQTLNHNVMYWYQQKSSQAPKLLFHYYDKDFNNEADTPDNFQSRRPNTSFCFLDIRSPGLGDTAMYLCASSLEQVDDEQFFGPGTRLTVL.

V gene TRBV12-5 combines with J gene TRBJ1-1, with unresolved D. This CDR3 region has 13 residues. In germline, CDR1 is LGHNT, CDR2 FRNRAP. In nucleotides, the CDR3 is TGTGCCAGCAGACCAGAAGGGTTCACTGAAGCTTTCTTT. As protein: CASRPEGFTEAFF.

This clonotype appeared many times. The chain combines TRBV20-1 with TRBJ1-1, with 7 bases fitting TRBD1. Germline V gives CDR1 DFQATT, CDR2 SNEGSKA (reference sequence). CDR3 length: 14 amino acids. Trimming cost V 3 bases and J 3 bases; bases outside gene matches: 7. CDR3 region: CSARSQGSYTEAFF. The CDR3 nucleotides are TGCAGTGCTAGGTCACAGGGGTCGTACACTGAAGCTTTCTTT.

Comment on this clonotype: The missing conserved phenylalanine or tryptophan at the end of this CDR3 makes a read error likely. It is unclear where the CDR3 begins or ends on the DNA, so no DNA is shown, and the CDR3 is as TCRdb lists it. V gene TRBV15 combines with J gene TRBJ1-2. The germline V gene encodes CDR1 LNHNV and CDR2 YYDKDF (reference sequence). The CDR3 is 11 amino acids long, termini counted. CDR3 region: CATSGWCGYTS.

This clonotype was seen once. The chain carries TRBV7-2 and TRBJ1-4; 8 nucleotides align to TRBD1. CDR3 size: 16 residues. Germline CDR1 SGHTA, CDR2 FQGNSA. V shed 4 bases and J 11 bases; nucleotides not matched to a gene: 15. CDR3 sequence reads: CASSWTGRAVREKLFF. CDR3 nucleotide sequence: TGTGCCAGCAGCTGGACAGGGAGAGCAGTGAGGGAGAAACTGTTTTTT.

The chain combines TRBV12-3 or TRBV12-4 with TRBJ2-5; TRBD1 agrees at 10 bases. The CDR3 extends over 16 amino acids. J was trimmed by 5 bases and V by 4 bases; bases with no gene match: 10. CDR3 sequence (DNA): TGTGCCAGCAGTTCCCTCCGGGGACAGGGGAGGGAGACCCAGTACTTC. It specifies CASSSLRGQGRETQYF.

In this sample, this clonotype turned up once. The conserved final phenylalanine or tryptophan is absent from the CDR3, which likely points to a read error. The chain is built from TRBV7-9 and TRBJ2-7; 7 positions agree with TRBD1. After removal of 5 bases from V and 5 bases from J, the junction contained 6 bases not matched to a gene. Per germline, CDR1 SEHNR and CDR2 FQNEAQ (reference sequence). CDR3 length: 13 amino acids. In nucleotides, the CDR3 is TGTGCCAGCAGCCGAACAGGGGTGGACGAGCAGTACATC. It specifies CASSRTGVDEQYI.

This clonotype was recorded many times. The chain employs TRBV4-3 and TRBJ2-7; 9 bases line up with TRBD1. Germline CDR1 is LGHNA and CDR2 is YSLEER. V lost 1 base and J lost 3; bases outside the gene matches: 4. CDR3 length equals 15 residues. CDR3 protein: CASSQVLTGGYEQYF. The DNA for the CDR3 is TGCGCCAGCAGCCAAGTGCTGACAGGGGGCTACGAGCAGTACTTC.

The gene calls are TRBV10-3 and TRBJ2-7; D may be TRBD2 (6 bases). The V gene lost 7 bases and the J gene lost 0 bases, with 10 bases spanning the gap. CDR1 is ENHRY and CDR2 is SYGVKD in the germline V gene. The CDR3 loop spans 13 amino acids. The CDR3 coding sequence is TGTGCCATCAAGAAGGAGGGCTCCTACGAGCAGTACTTC. It specifies CAIKKEGSYEQYF.

The chain uses TRBV27 and TRBJ2-5; the D call may be TRBD1 or TRBD2 (7 bases each). Between the trimmed V and J ends, which lost 5 bases and 3 bases, there was a span of 16 bases. CDR1 is MNHEY, CDR2 SMNVEV, per germline (reference sequence). The CDR3 spans 15 residues. CDR3: CASSTYQGGEETQYF. The CDR3 DNA reads as TGTGCCAGCAGTACCTACCAGGGGGGGGAAGAGACCCAGTACTTC.

This clonotype was detected once. The chain has TRBV7-2 and TRBJ2-5; 11 bases agree with TRBD2. With V trimmed by 5 bases and J by 13 bases, 12 bases remained unmatched. This CDR3 spans 14 amino acids. The V gene's germline CDR1 is SGHTA and CDR2 FQGNSA. This chain's CDR3 is CASSIATSGARTYF. CDR3 nucleotide sequence: TGTGCCAGCAGCATCGCGACTAGCGGGGCTCGGACGTACTTC.

To note about this clonotype: At one boundary the junction diverges from the germline segment, which might be a read error. V usage is TRBV7-2 and J usage is TRBJ1-4; D may be TRBD1 (5 bases). The germline V gene encodes CDR1 SGHTA and CDR2 FQGNSA. The CDR3 loop spans 14 amino acids. The DNA of the CDR3 is TGTGCCAGCAGGCGCGTGGGGCGGGATGAAAATCTGTTTTTT. It translates to CASRRVGRDENLFF.

This clonotype was counted many times. V gene TRBV11-2 combines with J gene TRBJ2-3, with TRBD2 matching 12 bases. V lost 0 bases, J lost 12 bases, and 4 bases stayed unmatched. CDR3 length: 14 amino acids. In germline, CDR1 is SGHAT, CDR2 FQNNGV. As DNA, the CDR3 is TGTGCCAGCAGCTTAGATCGACTAGCGGGGGACCAGTATTTT. Protein product: CASSLDRLAGDQYF.

On this clonotype itself: At one end, the junction sequence differs from germline, possibly due to a read error. This chain uses TRBV3-1 with TRBJ2-1; either TRBD1 or TRBD2 may supply D (5 bases each). The germline V gene encodes CDR1 LGHDT and CDR2 YNNKEL (reference sequence). This CDR3 has 15 amino acids. The CDR3 nucleotides read TGTGCCAGCAGCCAGGAAAGGGGCGGCAACGGGGAGCAGTTCTTT. This sequence encodes CASSQERGGNGEQFF.

This sequence joins TRBV20-1 and TRBJ2-1; D gene uncertain. The J call may be in error: the DNA end matches TRBJ2-7 better. The CDR3 totals 10 residues. The germline gives CDR1 DFQATT, CDR2 SNEGSKA (reference sequence). The CDR3 region has the DNA TGCAGTGCTAGCGTGGATGAGCAGTACTTC. Its translation is CSASVDEQYF.

CDR3 sequence (DNA): TGTGCCAGTAGTACTTCCACGATACCTGAAGCTTTCTTT. Its protein is CASSTSTIPEAFF. The chain links TRBV7-9 to TRBJ1-1; D not certain. CDR3 length: 13 amino acids. The V end lost 9 bases, the J end lost 6 bases, and 17 bases lay between the germline ends. Per germline, CDR1 SEHNR and CDR2 FQNEAQ (reference sequence).

The V call is TRBV9, the J call TRBJ1-1, with 8 bases lining up with TRBD1. Trimming removed 0 bases from V and 11 bases from J; junction bases left unmatched: 9. Germline CDR1 and CDR2: SGDLS and YYNGEE. The CDR3 totals 14 residues. The CDR3 is CASSVGQGAHYAFF. The CDR3 DNA sequence: TGTGCCAGCAGCGTAGGGCAGGGGGCCCACTATGCTTTCTTT.

In regard to this clonotype: The germline gene is not matched at one end of the junction; a read error may be the cause. The chain links TRBV2 to TRBJ1-1; D remains ambiguous. Looked up from germline, CDR1 is SNHLY and CDR2 is FYNNEI. The CDR3 is made up of 12 amino acids. This CDR3 reads CASSITSTEDFF. CDR3 DNA: TGTGCCAGCAGCATCACCAGCACTGAAGATTTCTTT. The full variable domain, in which reference TRBV2 and TRBJ1-1 provide the parts outside the CDR3, is EPEVTQTPSHQVTQMGQEVILRCVPISNHLYFYWYRQILGQKVEFLVSFYNNEISEKSEIFDDQFSVERPDGSNFTLKIRSTKLEDSAMYFCASSITSTEDFFGQGTRLTVV.

The CDR3 region has the DNA TGCGCCAGCAGCTACGGGACTAGCCAATACTACGAGCAGTACTTC. Translated: CASSYGTSQYYEQYF. The chain has TRBV5-1 and TRBJ2-7; 9 nucleotides align to TRBD2. The CDR3 is made up of 15 amino acids. CDR1 is SGHRS, CDR2 YFSETQ, per germline. V gave up 3 bases and J gave up 3 bases; unmatched junction bases: 7.

The chain uses TRBV6-5 and TRBJ1-2, with D unresolved. Trimming took off 0 bases at V and 8 bases at J, with 22 bases between the two ends. Germline loops: CDR1 MNHEY, CDR2 SVGAGI. CDR3 size: 17 residues. This chain's CDR3 is CASSYSTHGSRLNGYTF. In nucleotides, the CDR3 is TGTGCCAGCAGTTACTCAACCCATGGCAGTCGGCTAAACGGCTACACCTTC.

This clonotype turned up a few times. The chain has TRBV2 and TRBJ2-7; no firm D call. Trimming pared 6 bases from V and 3 bases from J, leaving 9 bases between. CDR3 length: 12 amino acids. CDR1 and CDR2 from the germline V gene are SNHLY and FYNNEI. This CDR3 reads CASSRVGYEQYF. The CDR3 DNA is TGTGCCAGCAGCCGTGTGGGCTACGAGCAGTACTTC.

V and J are TRBV7-3 and TRBJ1-5; maybe TRBD1 (5 bases). The V and J ends lost 6 bases and 0 bases respectively, with 18 bases between them. Germline V gives CDR1 SGHTA, CDR2 FQGTGA. The length of the CDR3 is 17 residues. Here the CDR3 DNA reads TGTGCCAGCAGTGACCGGGACGGAGTCTATAGCAATCAGCCCCAGCATTTT. It specifies CASSDRDGVYSNQPQHF. The entire variable domain, with the rest obtained from reference TRBV7-3 and TRBJ1-5, is as follows: GAGVSQTPSNKVTEKGKYVELRCDPISGHTALYWYRQSLGQGPEFLIYFQGTGAADDSGLPNDRFFAVRPEGSVSTLKIQRTERGDSAVYLCASSDRDGVYSNQPQHFGDGTRLSIL.

The J gene is TRBJ1-1, the V gene TRBV5-8, with 10 bases aligning to TRBD1. J gave up 2 bases and V 0 bases, and 7 bases lay outside the gene matches. Germline V gives CDR1 SGHTS, CDR2 YDEGEE. This CDR3 is 17 amino acids long. The chain's CDR3 is CASSLDRDRGTNTEAFF. Here the CDR3 DNA reads TGTGCCAGCAGCTTGGACAGGGACAGGGGAACTAACACTGAAGCTTTCTTT.

The rearrangement links TRBV11-2 to TRBJ1-5; D is perhaps TRBD1 (5 bases). This CDR3 is 15 amino acids long. Germline CDR1 is SGHAT and CDR2 is FQNNGV. V lost 0 bases and J lost 7, with 13 bases in between. In DNA, the CDR3 is TGTGCCAGCAGCTTAGACAGGGTGGGCGACCAGCCCCAGCATTTT. Translating gives CASSLDRVGDQPQHF.

This clonotype has at least ten counts. The gene calls are TRBV27 and TRBJ1-6; D gene uncertain. The CDR3 is made up of 16 amino acids. Per the germline V gene, CDR1 is MNHEY and CDR2 is SMNVEV (reference sequence). Trimming took 3 bases from V and 4 from J, leaving 13 bases between them. The CDR3 DNA reads as TGTGCCAGCAGTTTCATCGGCGGTCGATATAATTCACCCCTCCACTTT. As protein: CASSFIGGRYNSPLHF.

This chain uses TRBV7-4 with TRBJ1-6; 9 positions match TRBD1. Looked up from germline, CDR1 is SGHVT and CDR2 is SQSDAQ. After removal of 7 bases from V and 10 bases from J, the junction contained 5 bases not matched to a gene. This CDR3 contains 13 residues. The CDR3 loop reads CASNRGLSSPLHF. The DNA of the CDR3 is TGTGCCAGCAACAGGGGGCTGAGCTCACCCCTCCACTTT.

The V gene is TRBV9, the J gene TRBJ1-1; 9 bases match TRBD1. V was pared by 4 bases and J by 6 bases, with 31 bases of the junction left unmatched. CDR1 SGDLS and CDR2 YYNGEE come from the germline V gene. The length of the CDR3 is 22 residues. In nucleotides, the CDR3 is TGTGCCAGCAGCACCCCGGGACAGGGCACCAGACTCACAGTTGTAGGTAAGGCTGAAGCTTTCTTT. Its protein is CASSTPGQGTRLTVVGKAEAFF. Filled out from reference TRBV9 and TRBJ1-1, the complete variable domain reads DSGVTQTPKHLITATGQRVTLRCSPRSGDLSVYWYQQSLDQGLQFLIQYYNGEERAKGNILERFSAQQFPDLHSELNLSSLELGDSALYFCASSTPGQGTRLTVVGKAEAFFGQGTRLTVV.